This TCR beta chain was identified in a study of T-cell memory formation after mild COVID-19. The study's findings and limits: CD4/CD8 balance characterized clones contracting day 15 to 85, and CD4+ skew characterized later expanders. Contracting CD8+ clones were enriched in EMRA, CD4+ mainly in CM and EM. Pre-infection memory harbored some responding clones, suggesting cross-reactive memory joined.

UMIs and sample barcodes were carried by the TCR alpha and TCR beta cDNA libraries that 5'RACE produced using constant-segment primers. TCRdb fed the 5' RACE reads into MiXCR, producing one record per CDR3 protein. The table lists about 260,000 distinct CDR3 sequences, 7% to 10% of them singletons, with 20% to 25% in the top ten. Regarding this clonotype: What it binds is not known.

V shed 0 bases and J shed 1 base, with 4 bases lying between them. The CDR3 length is 14 residues. CDR1 LGHNA and CDR2 YNFKEQ come from the germline V gene. Sequenced sample: PBMCs or a T cell subset sorted from them (not recorded which). The receptor comes from a young man who had mild COVID-19 (a few samples of this study predate the infection). Cell type and time point are not known. The J gene is TRBJ1-5, the V gene TRBV4-2; D gene ambiguous. DNA of the CDR3: TGTGCCAGCAGCCAAGATAGGAGCAATCAGCCCCAGCATTTT. Translation gives CASSQDRSNQPQHF.